These T cell receptor beta chains were read from a single sample in a study of blood T cell repertoires in COVID-19. Method: immunoSEQ multiplex PCR; TCRdb's copy keeps in-frame clones and lacks some. The data hold over 250,000 clones, with roughly 89% observed a single time. The sample consisted of PBMCs or T cells enriched from blood (not recorded which). The receptors come from a woman in her sixties or seventies who had recovered from COVID-19. The CDR3 runs from the conserved cysteine through the conserved F or W. The order of the fields is V gene, J gene, clone size, D gene, CDR3 DNA, CDR3 protein. A D gene is named only where the DNA matches it firmly. Expanded clones get a size class; other rows say once, few or many, or leave the size out.

TRBV10-2	TRBJ2-1	.	.	TGCGCCAGCAGTGAATCCGACAATGAGCAGTTCTTC	CASSESDNEQFF
TRBV7-6	TRBJ1-5	.	.	TGTGCCAGCAGCTACACACACCGAGGGCCCCAGCATTTT	CASSYTHRGPQHF
TRBV21-1	TRBJ2-3	.	.	TGTGCCAGCAGCAATGAGACTAGCGGGAGGGCCCCCACAGATACGCAGTATTTT	CASSNETSGRAPTDTQYF
TRBV3-1/TRBV3-2	TRBJ2-1	.	.	TGTGCCAGCAGCTCGGGACTTCCGCTCTACAATGAGCGGTTCTTC	CASSSGLPLYNERFF
TRBV2	TRBJ2-2	once	.	TGTGCCAGCACCATCAACACCGGGGAGCTGTTTTTT	CASTINTGELFF
TRBV24-1	TRBJ2-5	once	TRBD1	TGTGCCACCAGTGGACCCGGGACAGGGGGCCAAGAGACCCAGTACTTC	CATSGPGTGGQETQYF
TRBV6-5	TRBJ1-3	.	TRBD1	TGTGCCAGCAGACACAGGGGGCTTGGAAACACCATATATTTT	CASRHRGLGNTIYF
TRBV7-2	TRBJ2-3	.	.	TGTGCCAGCAGCCCCCAGACAGGATACACAGATACGCAGTATTTT	CASSPQTGYTDTQYF
TRBV5-4	TRBJ1-1	.	.	TGTGCCAGCAGCTTGGGGGGGGAAATGACTGAAGCTTTCTTT	CASSLGGEMTEAFF
TRBV30	TRBJ2-3	once	.	TGTGCCTGGAGTGGGATGGGGCCGATCAAGCATTTT	CAWSGMGPIKHF
TRBV10-1	TRBJ1-2	.	.	TGCGCCAGCAGTCCAGGCTATTCTACAGGTTTCTACACCTTC	CASSPGYSTGFYTF
TRBV12-3/TRBV12-4	TRBJ1-1	.	.	TGTGCCAGCAGTTCGGGGAACACTGAAGCTTTCTTT	CASSSGNTEAFF
TRBV7-6	TRBJ2-1	.	TRBD1	TGTGCCAGCAGGTTCCGGGACAGGGGAATCGATGAGCAGTTCTTC	CASRFRDRGIDEQFF
TRBV24-1	TRBJ2-7	few	TRBD2	TGTGCCACCAGTGACTCCTGGACTAGCGGGAGCTACGAGCAGTACTTC	CATSDSWTSGSYEQYF
TRBV5-6	TRBJ2-5	.	.	TGTGCCAGCAGCGCGGACTACCGGCAGACCCAGTACTTC	CASSADYRQTQYF
TRBV3-1/TRBV3-2	TRBJ1-4	once	TRBD1	TGTGCCAGCAGCCAGGCCTTCGGGACAGGGACTGAAAAACTGTTTTTT	CASSQAFGTGTEKLFF
TRBV2	TRBJ1-6	.	TRBD1	TGTGCCAGCAGTGCATTCAGGGGGCAATATAATTCACCCCTCCACTTT	CASSAFRGQYNSPLHF
TRBV9	TRBJ1-4	.	TRBD1	TGTGCCAGCAGCGAAAGACAGGGGAAAACTAATGAAAAACTGTTTTTT	CASSERQGKTNEKLFF
TRBV5-1	TRBJ1-2	.	.	TGCGCCAGCAGTAGCGATTTAGCTAACTATGGCTACACCTTC	CASSSDLANYGYTF
TRBV19	TRBJ1-3	.	TRBD1	TGTGCCACCGGAGACAGGGGAGGAAACACCATATATTTT	CATGDRGGNTIYF
TRBV15	TRBJ1-6	.	.	TGTGCCACCAGCAGAGATTCGGGAGCCTATAATTCACCCCTCCACTTT	CATSRDSGAYNSPLHF
TRBV18	TRBJ1-1	few	.	TGTGCCAGCTCACCAGGGTCGGGCACTGAAGCTTTCTTT	CASSPGSGTEAFF
TRBV5-1	TRBJ2-5	once	.	TGCGCCAGCAGCAAATTGGCCACCCAAGAGACCCAGTACTTC	CASSKLATQETQYF
TRBV19	TRBJ2-3	.	TRBD2	TGTGCCAGTACTATCACGGCCCTAGCGGGGACAGATACGCAGTATTTT	CASTITALAGTDTQYF
TRBV6-5	TRBJ2-7	.	TRBD1	TGTGCCAGCCGCTTACAGGGGGCATACGAGCAGTACTTC	CASRLQGAYEQYF
TRBV10-3	TRBJ2-3	.	.	TGTGCCATCACCCAGGGATATACGCAGTATTTT	CAITQGYTQYF
TRBV7-9	TRBJ2-1	.	TRBD2	TGTGCCAGCGCGGACCGGGACTACGTTCAGTTCTTC	CASADRDYVQFF
TRBV5-7	TRBJ2-1	few	.	TGTGCCAGCAGCTCGGAGTACCGCAATGAGCAGTTCTTC	CASSSEYRNEQFF
TRBV24-1	TRBJ2-3	.	TRBD2	TGTGCCACCAGTGAACCCCTTCGTGCGGGAGTCCCAGATACGCAGTATTTT	CATSEPLRAGVPDTQYF
TRBV11-3	TRBJ2-7	.	.	TGTGCCAGCAGCCCCCCAACTCGGGTTTTCGAGCAGTACTTC	CASSPPTRVFEQYF
TRBV9	TRBJ1-4	.	.	TGTGCCAGCAGCGTAACGACAGATGAAAAACTGTTTTTT	CASSVTTDEKLFF
TRBV28	TRBJ1-1	.	.	TGTGCCAGCCTAAGCGGTGAAGCTTTCTTT	CASLSGEAFF
TRBV7-9	TRBJ1-2	.	TRBD1	TGTGCCAGCATGAGGACAGGGGGCAACTATGGCTACACCTTC	CASMRTGGNYGYTF
TRBV19	TRBJ2-7	once	.	TGTGCCAGTAGTATGTGGGGGCGAAAGGGGTACGAGCAGTACTTC	CASSMWGRKGYEQYF
TRBV29-1	TRBJ2-7	.	.	TGCAGCGCGGACAGTCCGACCTACGAGCAGTACTTC	CSADSPTYEQYF
TRBV4-1	TRBJ1-1	once	.	TGCGCCAGCAGCCAAGATTGGGGGAGGTGGGATCGGGGTATGAACACTGAAGCTTTCTTT	CASSQDWGRWDRGMNTEAFF
TRBV5-1	TRBJ1-5	few	.	TGCGCCAGCAGCCCATATCTGGGAGGCGGACAGCCCCAGCATTTT	CASSPYLGGGQPQHF
TRBV19	TRBJ1-3	.	.	TGTGCCAGTAGCCAACAGGCGAGCTCTGGAAACACCATATATTTT	CASSQQASSGNTIYF
TRBV7-9	TRBJ1-4	.	.	TGTGCCAGCAGCCAAAATTCACAGGAAAAACTGTTTTTT	CASSQNSQEKLFF
TRBV28	TRBJ2-1	.	.	TGTGCCAGCAGTTGGTCGGGACTGAGTTACAATGAGCAGTTCTTC	CASSWSGLSYNEQFF
TRBV13	TRBJ2-3	.	.	TGTGCCAGCAGCTTATACAGTAGCACAGATACGCAGTATTTT	CASSLYSSTDTQYF
TRBV7-2	TRBJ2-7	.	TRBD2	TGTGCCAGCAGCCAGGCGAGCGGGGGACTCTACGAGCAGTACTTC	CASSQASGGLYEQYF
TRBV15	TRBJ2-7	.	.	TGTGCCACCAGCAGTTACAGGAGCTCCTACGAGCAGTACTTC	CATSSYRSSYEQYF
TRBV11-2	TRBJ1-4	.	.	TGTGCCAGCAGCCCCGCGGGGTCTCCTCGACGTGAAAAACTGTTTTTT	CASSPAGSPRREKLFF
TRBV3-1/TRBV3-2	TRBJ1-5	.	.	TGTGCCAGCAGCGCCCGAGGATCGGAACAGCCCCAGCATTTT	CASSARGSEQPQHF
TRBV24-1	TRBJ2-3	.	TRBD2	TGTGCCACCAGTGAGGAGCGGGGAAACACAGATACGCAGTATTTT	CATSEERGNTDTQYF
TRBV18	TRBJ1-3	once	.	TGTGCCAGCTCCCAGGGCTCTGGAAACACCATATATTTT	CASSQGSGNTIYF
TRBV6-5	TRBJ1-1	.	.	TGTGCCAGCAGGGCCGGAGGAAGCACTGAAGCTTTCTTT	CASRAGGSTEAFF
TRBV15	TRBJ1-2	.	.	TGTGCCACCAGCAGAGATCTCGGGGGGGAAGGCGGCTACACCTTC	CATSRDLGGEGGYTF
TRBV2	TRBJ2-5	few	TRBD2	TGTGCCAGCAGTCGCCTGCTAGCGGGAGCTGAGACCCAGTACTTC	CASSRLLAGAETQYF
TRBV3-1/TRBV3-2	TRBJ1-1	.	.	TGTGCCAGCAGTCCAGGGCCCGCGAACACTGAAGCTTTCTTT	CASSPGPANTEAFF
TRBV11-3	TRBJ1-2	.	TRBD1	TGTGCCAGCAGCTTCCGAGGGGGCGAAGGAGGCTACACCTTC	CASSFRGGEGGYTF
TRBV6-5	TRBJ2-5	.	TRBD1	TGTGCCAGCAGTTGGGGGACAGTTCGAGGAGAGACCCAGTACTTC	CASSWGTVRGETQYF
TRBV6-5	TRBJ1-2	once	.	TGTGCCAGCAGTTACGATGACAGTTACTATGGCTACACCTTC	CASSYDDSYYGYTF
TRBV30	TRBJ2-2	.	TRBD2	TGTGCCTGGAGTACGGGGGCGGGAGGGCTTGGGGAGCTGTTTTTT	CAWSTGAGGLGELFF
TRBV28	TRBJ2-2	few	.	TGTGCCAGCAGTTACAGGACCGGGGAGCTGTTTTTT	CASSYRTGELFF
TRBV3-1/TRBV3-2	TRBJ2-1	.	TRBD2	TGTGCCAGCAGCCTAGCGGGGGGCAATGAGCAGTTCTTC	CASSLAGGNEQFF
TRBV30	TRBJ2-1	.	.	TGTGCCTGGAGTGTAGGGGGTGAGCAGTTCTTC	CAWSVGGEQFF
TRBV11-3	TRBJ1-1	once	.	TGTGCCAGCAGCTTAGTTTGGTGGGGGGGGAGAACCCCTGAAGCTTTCTTT	CASSLVWWGGRTPEAFF
TRBV5-1	TRBJ1-5	.	.	TGCGCCAGCAGCAAAGACAGTAACGAACAGCCCCAGCATTTT	CASSKDSNEQPQHF